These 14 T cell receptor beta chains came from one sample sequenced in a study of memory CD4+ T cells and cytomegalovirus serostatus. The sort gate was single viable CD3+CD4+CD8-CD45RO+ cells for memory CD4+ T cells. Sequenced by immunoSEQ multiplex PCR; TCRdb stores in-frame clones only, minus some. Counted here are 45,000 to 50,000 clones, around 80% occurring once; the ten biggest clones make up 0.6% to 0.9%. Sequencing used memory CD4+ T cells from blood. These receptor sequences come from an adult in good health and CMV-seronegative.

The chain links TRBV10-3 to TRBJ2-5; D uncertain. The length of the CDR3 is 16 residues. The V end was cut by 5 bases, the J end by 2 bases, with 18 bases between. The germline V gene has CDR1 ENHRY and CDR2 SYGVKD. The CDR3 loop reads CAISFLIWPAQETQYF. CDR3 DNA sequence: TGTGCCATCAGTTTCCTCATCTGGCCGGCACAAGAGACCCAGTACTTC.

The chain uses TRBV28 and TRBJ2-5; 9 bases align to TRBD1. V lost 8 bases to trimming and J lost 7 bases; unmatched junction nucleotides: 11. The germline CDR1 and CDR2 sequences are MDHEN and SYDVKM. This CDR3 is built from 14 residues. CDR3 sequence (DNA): TGTGCCAGCGGAAGGGACAGGGCTCGGTTGACCCAGTACTTC. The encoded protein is CASGRDRARLTQYF. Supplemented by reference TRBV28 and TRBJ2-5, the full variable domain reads DVKVTQSSRYLVKRTGEKVFLECVQDMDHENMFWYRQDPGLGLRLIYFSYDVKMKEKGDIPEGYSVSREKKERFSLILESASTNQTSMYLCASGRDRARLTQYFGPGTRLLVL.

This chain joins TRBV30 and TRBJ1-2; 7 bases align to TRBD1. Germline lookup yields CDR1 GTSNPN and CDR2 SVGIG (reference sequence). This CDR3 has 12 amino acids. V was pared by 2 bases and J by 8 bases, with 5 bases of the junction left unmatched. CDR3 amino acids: CAWSLTDRGYTF. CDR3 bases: TGTGCCTGGAGTTTGACGGACAGGGGCTACACCTTC.

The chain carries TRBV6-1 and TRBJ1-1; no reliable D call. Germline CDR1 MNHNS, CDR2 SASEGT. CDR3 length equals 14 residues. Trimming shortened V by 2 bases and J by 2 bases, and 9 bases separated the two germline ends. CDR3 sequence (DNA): TGTGCCAGCAGTGAACGGGTAGACAACACTGAAGCTTTCTTT. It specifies CASSERVDNTEAFF.

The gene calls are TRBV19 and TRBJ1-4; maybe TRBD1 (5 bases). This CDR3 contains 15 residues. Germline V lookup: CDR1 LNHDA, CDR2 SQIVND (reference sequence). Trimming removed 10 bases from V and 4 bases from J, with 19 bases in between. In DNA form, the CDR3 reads TGTGCCACGAAGGGAGGGGCAGTCTTTAATGAAAAACTGTTTTTT. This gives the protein CATKGGAVFNEKLFF. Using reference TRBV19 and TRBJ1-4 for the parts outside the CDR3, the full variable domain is DGGITQSPKYLFRKEGQNVTLSCEQNLNHDAMYWYRQDPGQGLRLIYYSQIVNDFQKGDIAEGYSVSREKKESFPLTVTSAQKNPTAFYLCATKGGAVFNEKLFFGSGTQLSVL.

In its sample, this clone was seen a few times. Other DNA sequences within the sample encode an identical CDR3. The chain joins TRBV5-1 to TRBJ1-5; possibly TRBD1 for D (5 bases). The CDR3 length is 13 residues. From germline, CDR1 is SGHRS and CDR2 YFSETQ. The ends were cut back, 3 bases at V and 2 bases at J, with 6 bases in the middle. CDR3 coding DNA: TGCGCCAGCAGCTGGGACGGCAATCAGCCCCAGCATTTT. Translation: CASSWDGNQPQHF.

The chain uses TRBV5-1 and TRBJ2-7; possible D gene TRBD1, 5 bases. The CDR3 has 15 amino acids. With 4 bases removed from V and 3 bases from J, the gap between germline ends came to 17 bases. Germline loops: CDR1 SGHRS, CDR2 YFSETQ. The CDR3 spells CASSRSDSRNYEQYF. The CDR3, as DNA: TGCGCCAGCAGCCGCAGTGACAGCAGGAACTACGAGCAGTACTTC.

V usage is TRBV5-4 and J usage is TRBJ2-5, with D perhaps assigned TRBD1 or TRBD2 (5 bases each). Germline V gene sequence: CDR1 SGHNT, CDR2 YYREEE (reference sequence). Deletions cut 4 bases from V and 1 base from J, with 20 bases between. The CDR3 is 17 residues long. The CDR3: CASSRGTLAPVQETQYF. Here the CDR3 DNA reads TGTGCCAGCAGCCGTGGGACCTTAGCCCCCGTCCAAGAGACCCAGTACTTC.

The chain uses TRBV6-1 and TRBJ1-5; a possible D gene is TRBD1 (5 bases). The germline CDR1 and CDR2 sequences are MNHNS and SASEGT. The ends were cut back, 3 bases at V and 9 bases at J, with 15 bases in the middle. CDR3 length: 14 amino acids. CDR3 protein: CASSDGAPSGPQHF. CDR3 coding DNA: TGTGCCAGCAGTGACGGGGCGCCCTCGGGGCCCCAGCATTTT.

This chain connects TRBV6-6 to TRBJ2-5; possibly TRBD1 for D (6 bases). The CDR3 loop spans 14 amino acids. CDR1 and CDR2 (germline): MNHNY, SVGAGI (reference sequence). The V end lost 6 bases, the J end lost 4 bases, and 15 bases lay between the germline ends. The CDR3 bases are TGTGCCAGCAGAAATACAGGGAGAGGAGAGACCCAGTACTTC. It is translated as CASRNTGRGETQYF.

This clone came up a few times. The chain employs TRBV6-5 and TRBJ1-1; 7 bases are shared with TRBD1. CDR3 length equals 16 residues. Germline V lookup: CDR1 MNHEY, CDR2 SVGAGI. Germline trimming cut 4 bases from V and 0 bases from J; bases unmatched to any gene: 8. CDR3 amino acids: CASSFSLDRVNTEAFF. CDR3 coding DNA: TGTGCCAGCAGTTTTTCCTTAGACAGGGTGAACACTGAAGCTTTCTTT.

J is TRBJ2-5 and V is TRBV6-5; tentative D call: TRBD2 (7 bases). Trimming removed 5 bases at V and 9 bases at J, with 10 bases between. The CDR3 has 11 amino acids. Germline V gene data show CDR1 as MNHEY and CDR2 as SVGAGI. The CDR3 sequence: CASSDGGPQYF. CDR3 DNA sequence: TGTGCCAGCAGTGACGGGGGGCCCCAGTACTTC.

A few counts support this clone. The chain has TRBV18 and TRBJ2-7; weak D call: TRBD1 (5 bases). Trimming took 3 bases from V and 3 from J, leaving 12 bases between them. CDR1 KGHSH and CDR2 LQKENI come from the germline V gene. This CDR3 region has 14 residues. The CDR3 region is CASSPAPRGYEQYF. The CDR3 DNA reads TGTGCCAGCTCACCCGCTCCTAGGGGCTACGAGCAGTACTTC.

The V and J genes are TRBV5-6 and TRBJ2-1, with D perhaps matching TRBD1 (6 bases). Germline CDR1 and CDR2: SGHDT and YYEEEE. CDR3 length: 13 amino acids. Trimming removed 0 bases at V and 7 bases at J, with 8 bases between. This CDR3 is CASSLVGQNEQFF. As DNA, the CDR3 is TGTGCCAGCAGCTTGGTAGGACAGAATGAGCAGTTCTTC.